This is a list of T cell receptor beta chains from one sample in a study of blood T cell repertoires in COVID-19. Only in-frame clones appear in the TCRdb table, and some are missing; sequencing was by immunoSEQ multiplex PCR. The sample consists of under 250,000 clones, approximately 88% of them appearing once. Sequencing was performed on PBMCs or T cells enriched from blood (not recorded which). All receptors come from a woman between 35 and 50 years old who had been exposed to COVID-19. Each CDR3 is given with its conserved first and last residue. Size is omitted from some rows. Given values are once, few, many or a class for expanded clones.

once | TRBJ2-1 | TRBV19 | CASSNGDSEQFF
NA | TRBJ1-1 | TRBV10-3 | CAAETGGAEAFF
NA | TRBJ1-2 | TRBV28 | CASSPGTGRYGYTF
NA | TRBJ1-2 | TRBV14 | CASSQGIQGLDGYTF
NA | TRBJ1-2 | TRBV6-2/TRBV6-3 | CASSRPSTGIYGYTF
NA | TRBJ2-1 | TRBV5-1 | CASSLRPEGAYNEQFF
once | TRBJ1-3 | TRBV30 | CAWSVRGYSGNTIYF
once | TRBJ1-5 | TRBV6-2/TRBV6-3 | CASSYDHRDNNQPQHF
NA | TRBJ1-1 | TRBV19 | CASRGGPNTEAFF
NA | TRBJ2-2 | TRBV7-3 | CASSLKGRNTGELFF
once | TRBJ1-1 | TRBV28 | CASHSRPGKNTEAFF
NA | TRBJ1-2 | TRBV30 | CAWSPGYGYTF
NA | TRBJ1-1 | TRBV6-1 | CASSEQPEPGHAEAFF
NA | TRBJ2-3 | TRBV4-2 | CASSHDAGTRLADTQYF
NA | TRBJ1-2 | TRBV5-4 | CASSFGTGPNGYTF
NA | TRBJ1-2 | TRBV4-1 | CASSPPGTRGGYTF
NA | TRBJ2-3 | TRBV4-1 | CASSEGLAGTDTQYF